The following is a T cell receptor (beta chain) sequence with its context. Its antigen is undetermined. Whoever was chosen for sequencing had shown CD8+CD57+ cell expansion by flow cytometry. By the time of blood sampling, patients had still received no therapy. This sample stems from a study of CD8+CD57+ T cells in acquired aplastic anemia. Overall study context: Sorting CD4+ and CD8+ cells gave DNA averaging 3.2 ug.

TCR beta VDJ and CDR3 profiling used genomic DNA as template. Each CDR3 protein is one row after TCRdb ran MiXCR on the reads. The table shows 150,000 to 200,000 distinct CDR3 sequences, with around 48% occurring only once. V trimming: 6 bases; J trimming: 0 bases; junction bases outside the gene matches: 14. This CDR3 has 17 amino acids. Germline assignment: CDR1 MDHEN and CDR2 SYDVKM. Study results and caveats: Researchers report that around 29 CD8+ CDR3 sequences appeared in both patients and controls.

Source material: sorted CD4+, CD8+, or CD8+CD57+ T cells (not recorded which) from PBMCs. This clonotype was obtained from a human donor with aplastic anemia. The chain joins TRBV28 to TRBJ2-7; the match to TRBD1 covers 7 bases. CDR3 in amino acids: CASSSFRQGVGSYEQYF. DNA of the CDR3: TGTGCCAGCAGCTCTTTTCGACAGGGCGTAGGCTCCTACGAGCAGTACTTC.